This record concerns one TCR beta chain sequence. Repertoires were generated with immunoSEQ multiplex PCR, while TCRdb's copy carries only in-frame clones and drops some. The sample yields tens of thousands of clones, roughly 88% seen once. The data are from a study of OX40 agonist ivuxolimab in advanced cancers. Study as a whole: Patients with hepatocellular carcinoma, melanoma, renal cell or head and neck cancer made up the dose-escalation patients. Prior anti-PD-1, anti-PD-L1 or anti-CTLA-4 therapy did not bar entry, and about 38% had some. One patient with hepatocellular carcinoma and two with cutaneous melanoma, three in all, had partial responses.

The CDR3 extends over 13 amino acids. With 2 bases removed from V and 3 bases from J, the gap between germline ends came to 8 bases. Germline V CDR1 and CDR2: SEHNR, FQNEAQ (reference sequence). The sequence derives from an adult with an advanced solid tumor such as melanoma, head and neck, liver or kidney cancer. The rearrangement links TRBV7-9 to TRBJ2-7, with D possibly TRBD2 on 5 matching bases. Sequenced here: CD4+ or CD8+ T cells sorted from blood, sampled in a trial of the OX40 agonist ivuxolimab. The CDR3 sequence: CASSLNGIYEQYF. In nucleotides, the CDR3 is TGTGCCAGCAGCTTAAACGGGATCTACGAGCAGTACTTC. Using reference TRBV7-9 and TRBJ2-7 for the parts outside the CDR3, the full variable domain is DTGVSQNPRHKITKRGQNVTFRCDPISEHNRLYWYRQTLGQGPEFLTYFQNEAQLEKSRLLSDRFSAERPKGSFSTLEIQRTEQGDSAMYLCASSLNGIYEQYFGPGTRLTVT.